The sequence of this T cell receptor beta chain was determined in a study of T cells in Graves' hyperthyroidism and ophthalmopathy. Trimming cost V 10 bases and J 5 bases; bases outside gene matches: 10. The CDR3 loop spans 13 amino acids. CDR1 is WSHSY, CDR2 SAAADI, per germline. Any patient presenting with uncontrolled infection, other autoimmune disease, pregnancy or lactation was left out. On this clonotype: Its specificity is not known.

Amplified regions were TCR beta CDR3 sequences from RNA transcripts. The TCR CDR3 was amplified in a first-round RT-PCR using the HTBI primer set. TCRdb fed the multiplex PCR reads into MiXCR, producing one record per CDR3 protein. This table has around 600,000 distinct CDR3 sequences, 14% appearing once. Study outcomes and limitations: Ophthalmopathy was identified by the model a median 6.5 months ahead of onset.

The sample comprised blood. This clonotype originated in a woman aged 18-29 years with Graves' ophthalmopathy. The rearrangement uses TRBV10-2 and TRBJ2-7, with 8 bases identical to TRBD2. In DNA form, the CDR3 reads TGCGCCACCAAGGCGGGAGGCAAGCACGAGCAGTACTTC. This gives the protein CATKAGGKHEQYF.